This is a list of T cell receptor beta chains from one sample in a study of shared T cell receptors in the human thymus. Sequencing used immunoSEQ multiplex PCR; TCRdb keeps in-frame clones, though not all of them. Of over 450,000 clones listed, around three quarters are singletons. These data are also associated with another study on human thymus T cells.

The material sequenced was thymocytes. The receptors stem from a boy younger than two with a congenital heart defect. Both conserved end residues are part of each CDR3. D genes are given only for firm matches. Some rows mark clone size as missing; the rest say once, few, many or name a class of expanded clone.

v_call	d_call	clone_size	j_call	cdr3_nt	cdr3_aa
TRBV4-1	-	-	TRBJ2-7	TGCGCCAGCAGCCAAGATCACACATTCTCCTACGAGCAGTACTTC	CASSQDHTFSYEQYF
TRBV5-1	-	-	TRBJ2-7	TGCGCCAGCAGCTTTGGAGGCGAGCAGTACTTC	CASSFGGEQYF
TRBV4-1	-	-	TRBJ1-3	TGCGCCAGCAGCGGCATGCTGGGAAACACCATATATTTT	CASSGMLGNTIYF
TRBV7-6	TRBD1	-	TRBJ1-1	TGTGCCAGCAGCGAGCATTGGACAGGGCAGAACACTGAAGCTTTCTTT	CASSEHWTGQNTEAFF
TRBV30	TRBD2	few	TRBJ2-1	TGTGCCTGGGGTCCCGGCATATGGCGGGAGTTCTCCAGACCCAGCTCCTACAATGAGCAGTTCTTC	CAWGPGIWREFSRPSSYNEQFF
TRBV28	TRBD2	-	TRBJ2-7	TGTGCCAGCAGTTCCCCGGGGGGTTACGAGCAGTACTTC	CASSSPGGYEQYF
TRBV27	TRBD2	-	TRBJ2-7	TGTGCCAGCAGTTTACCAGGACTAGCCCCGATTTGGTACGAGCAGTACTTC	CASSLPGLAPIWYEQYF
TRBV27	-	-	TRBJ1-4	TGTGCCAGCAGTTTAAGGCGCGGTAATGAAAAACTGTTTTTT	CASSLRRGNEKLFF
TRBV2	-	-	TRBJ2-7	TGTGCCAGCAGTAGCCCAGCGAACTACGAGCAGTACTTC	CASSSPANYEQYF
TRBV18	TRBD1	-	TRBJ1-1	TGTGCCAGCTCACCCGAGACAGGGGATACCACTGAAGCTTTCTTT	CASSPETGDTTEAFF
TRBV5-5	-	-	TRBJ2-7	TGTGCCAGCAGCTTGGCCCCGTTAGACTCCTACGAGCAGTACTTC	CASSLAPLDSYEQYF
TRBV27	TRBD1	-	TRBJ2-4	TGTGCCAGCAGTGCAACAGGGGGGTACGCCAAAAACATTCAGTACTTC	CASSATGGYAKNIQYF
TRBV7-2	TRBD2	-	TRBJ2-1	TGTGCCAGCAGCTTACGGCGGGAGAATGAGCAGTTCTTC	CASSLRRENEQFF
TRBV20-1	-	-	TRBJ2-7	TGCAGTGCTACCGAGGGTGGCGAGCAGTACTTC	CSATEGGEQYF
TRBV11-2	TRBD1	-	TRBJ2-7	TGTGCCAGCAGCCAGTCCGGGACAGGGGGCATCTACGAGCAGTACTTC	CASSQSGTGGIYEQYF
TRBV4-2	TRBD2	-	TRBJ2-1	TGTGCCAGCAGCCAAGATCTTGGGAATCTAGCGGAGTCGCAGTTCTTC	CASSQDLGNLAESQFF
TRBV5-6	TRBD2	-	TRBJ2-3	TGTGCCAGCAGGGGGGGGACAGATACGCAGTATTTT	CASRGGTDTQYF
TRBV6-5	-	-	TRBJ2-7	TGTGCCAGGGGGGGAGGGGGAGACGAGCAGTACTTC	CARGGGGDEQYF
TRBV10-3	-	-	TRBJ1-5	TGTGCCATCAGCGACGACGACTCCCGGTTCCGGCCCCAGCATTTT	CAISDDDSRFRPQHF
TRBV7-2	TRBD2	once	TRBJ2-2	TGTGCCAGCAGCTTAGCACGGGGGACTAGCGGAACCGGGGAGCTGTTTTTT	CASSLARGTSGTGELFF
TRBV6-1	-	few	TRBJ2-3	TGTGCCAGCAGTGAAGGACTAAACACAGATACGCAGTATTTT	CASSEGLNTDTQYF
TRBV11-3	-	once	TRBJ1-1	TGTGCCAGCAGCTCCGGAAGCGCGGGGGACTGTGAAGCTTTCTTT	CASSSGSAGDCEAFF
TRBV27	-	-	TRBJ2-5	TGTGCCAGCAGTCCCACCCAAGCCAATCTACCGGAGACCCAGTACTTC	CASSPTQANLPETQYF
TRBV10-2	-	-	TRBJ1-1	TGCGCCAGCAGTCAGATGAACACTGAAGCTTTCTTT	CASSQMNTEAFF
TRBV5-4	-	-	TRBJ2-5	TGTGCCAGCAGCTTTCCGCCGCAAAACCCGGGGCTAGCGAGGGAGACCCAGTACTTC	CASSFPPQNPGLARETQYF
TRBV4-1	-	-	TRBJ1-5	TGCGCCAGCAGCCACGGCCCGCGGGGGTTGGGACAGCCCCAGCATTTT	CASSHGPRGLGQPQHF
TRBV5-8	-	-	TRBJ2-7	TGTGCCAGCAGCTTGACGTCTATCCCCTGCGAGCAGTACTTC	CASSLTSIPCEQYF
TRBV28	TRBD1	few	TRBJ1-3	TGTGCCAGCAGTGGAAGGTCTCCCACCGGGACAGGGGCTGGAAACACCATATATTTT	CASSGRSPTGTGAGNTIYF
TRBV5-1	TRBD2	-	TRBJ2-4	TGCGCCAGCAGTAGCGGGACGCAACTAAAAAACATTCAGTACTTC	CASSSGTQLKNIQYF